What follows are 13 T cell receptor beta chains derived from one specimen sequenced in a study of cytomegalovirus exposure and HLA in healthy donors. The assay was immunoSEQ multiplex PCR, and TCRdb's table has in-frame clones only and misses some. Of about 82,000 clones listed, just under 95% are singletons. Sequencing was carried out using PBMCs. Receptors originate from a man between 18 and 35 years old in good health and CMV-seronegative.

The rearrangement joins TRBV29-1 to TRBJ2-6; 8 nucleotides match TRBD1. J lost 1 base, V lost 5 bases, and 4 bases had no gene match. The CDR3 spans 15 residues. The germline V gene has CDR1 SQVTM and CDR2 ANQGSEA. CDR3 sequence reads: CSVQQGGSGANVLTF. CDR3 DNA: TGCAGCGTTCAACAGGGGGGTTCTGGGGCCAACGTCCTGACTTTC.

The J gene is TRBJ1-6, the V gene TRBV7-2; weak D call: TRBD1 (5 bases). Germline V gene sequence: CDR1 SGHTA, CDR2 FQGNSA. V dropped 2 bases and J dropped 6 bases, with 8 bases sitting between them. The CDR3 sequence is 14 residues long. Here the CDR3 DNA reads TGTGCCAGCAGCTTATGGCAGGGTAATTCACCCCTCCACTTT. Translation: CASSLWQGNSPLHF.

The chain employs TRBV28 and TRBJ1-1; D not certain. Trimming left V 8 bases short and J 2 bases short, with 12 bases between. Germline CDR1 reads MDHEN; CDR2 reads SYDVKM. This CDR3 is built from 13 residues. Written as DNA, the CDR3 is TGTGCCAGCTGGACTCCCGAAAACACTGAAGCTTTCTTT. Translation gives CASWTPENTEAFF.

The chain carries TRBV7-9 and TRBJ2-7; 10 nucleotides align to TRBD2. From germline, CDR1 is SEHNR and CDR2 FQNEAQ (reference sequence). The ends lost 0 bases at V and 10 bases at J; junction bases unmatched: 6. The CDR3 sequence is 14 residues long. The CDR3 is CASSLAAGGHSQYF. CDR3 DNA: TGTGCCAGCAGCTTAGCAGCGGGGGGGCACTCACAGTACTTC.

The chain couples TRBV29-1 to TRBJ2-2; TRBD2 might be the D (5 bases). The CDR3 covers 13 residues. Germline CDR1 reads SQVTM; CDR2 reads ANQGSEA. Trimming removed 2 bases at V and 5 bases at J, with 9 bases between. In DNA form, the CDR3 reads TGCAGCGTTGAACCCCCGGGGACCGGGGAGCTGTTTTTT. Protein sequence: CSVEPPGTGELFF.

This chain joins TRBV28 and TRBJ1-2, with unresolved D. The CDR3 covers 13 residues. Germline lookup yields CDR1 MDHEN and CDR2 SYDVKM. Trimming removed 2 bases at V and 4 bases at J, with 8 bases between. The CDR3 loop reads CASSLRSGYGYTF. CDR3 nucleotides: TGTGCCAGCAGTTTAAGGTCGGGCTATGGCTACACCTTC.

This chain links TRBV5-1 with TRBJ2-7, with D maybe TRBD2 (5 bases). This CDR3 spans 13 amino acids. The V gene's germline CDR1 is SGHRS and CDR2 YFSETQ. Trimming stripped 1 base from V and 7 bases from J, with 12 bases between. The CDR3 sequence: CASSLRARGEQYF. Here the CDR3 DNA reads TGCGCCAGCAGCTTGAGGGCTCGGGGAGAGCAGTACTTC.

The chain couples TRBV7-6 to TRBJ2-7; TRBD1 might be the D (6 bases). The CDR3 is made up of 15 amino acids. Germline CDR1 is SGHVS and CDR2 is FNYEAQ. Trimming removed 2 bases from V and 1 base from J, with 12 bases in between. The CDR3, as DNA: TGTGCCAGCAGCTTAATCTCGGACAGATCCTACGAGCAGTACTTC. It yields the protein CASSLISDRSYEQYF. The full variable domain, its missing parts supplied by reference TRBV7-6 and TRBJ2-7, is GAGVSQSPRYKVTKRGQDVALRCDPISGHVSLYWYRQALGQGPEFLTYFNYEAQQDKSGLPNDRFSAERPEGSISTLTIQRTEQRDSAMYRCASSLISDRSYEQYFGPGTRLTVT.

The CDR3: CAWSVERVSQLLAQQYF. CDR3 bases: TGTGCCTGGAGTGTTGAGAGAGTTTCACAATTGCTAGCCCAGCAGTACTTC. The chain carries TRBV30 and TRBJ2-7; a weak D match, TRBD2 (5 bases). Germline V gene data show CDR1 as GTSNPN and CDR2 as SVGIG (reference sequence). This CDR3 comprises 17 residues. Trimming shortened V by 0 bases and J by 8 bases, and 26 bases separated the two germline ends.

V and J are TRBV19 and TRBJ1-5; the match to TRBD1 covers 10 bases. Trimming cost V 5 bases and J 3 bases; bases outside gene matches: 4. The CDR3 has 15 amino acids. Germline CDR1 is LNHDA and CDR2 is SQIVND (reference sequence). CDR3 in DNA: TGTGCCAGTAGTTGGGACAGGGGTGCCAATCAGCCCCAGCATTTT. This encodes CASSWDRGANQPQHF.

This clone appeared once. J is TRBJ2-2 and V is TRBV7-9, with D uncertain. CDR1 is SEHNR, CDR2 FQNEAQ, per germline (reference sequence). V shed 2 bases and J shed 2 bases, with 9 bases lying between them. There are 15 residues in the CDR3. This CDR3 is CASSLRPFNTGELFF. Written as DNA, the CDR3 is TGTGCCAGCAGCTTACGTCCGTTCAACACCGGGGAGCTGTTTTTT.

This clone showed up just once. The chain uses TRBV7-2 and TRBJ2-1; 7 bases fit TRBD2. This CDR3 contains 15 residues. V shed 0 bases and J 2 bases; nucleotides not matched to a gene: 1. The V gene's germline CDR1 is SGHTA and CDR2 FQGNSA. The CDR3 DNA is TGTGCCAGCAGCTTAGCGGGGGGGACCTACAATGAGCAGTTCTTC. Encoded protein: CASSLAGGTYNEQFF.

The genes are TRBV30 and TRBJ2-2; the D is unclear. The CDR3 is 15 amino acids. In germline, CDR1 is GTSNPN, CDR2 SVGIG (reference sequence). V dropped 2 bases and J dropped 5 bases, with 15 bases sitting between them. The CDR3 region has the DNA TGTGCCTGGAGTCGAGACAAGGTTGGGACCGGGGAGCTGTTTTTT. It specifies CAWSRDKVGTGELFF.